This TCR beta chain was sequenced in a study of T cells in Graves' hyperthyroidism and ophthalmopathy. Trimming left V 3 bases short and J 3 bases short, with 8 bases between. The V gene's germline CDR1 is ENHRY and CDR2 SYGVKD. There are 13 residues in the CDR3. RNA transcripts provided the source from which TCR beta CDR3 regions were amplified. Carried out on the TCR CDR3, a first-round RT-PCR used the HTBI primer set. TCRdb fed the multiplex PCR reads into MiXCR, producing one record per CDR3 protein. This table holds some 490,000 distinct CDR3 sequences, roughly 22% found once. This sequence joins TRBV10-3 and TRBJ1-1, with D perhaps matching TRBD1 (6 bases). The TCR comes from a woman aged 70 to 79 with Graves' ophthalmopathy. Input material: blood. CDR3 coding DNA: TGTGCCATCAGTGACGGGGGCTACACTGAAGCTTTCTTT. It yields the protein CAISDGGYTEAFF.